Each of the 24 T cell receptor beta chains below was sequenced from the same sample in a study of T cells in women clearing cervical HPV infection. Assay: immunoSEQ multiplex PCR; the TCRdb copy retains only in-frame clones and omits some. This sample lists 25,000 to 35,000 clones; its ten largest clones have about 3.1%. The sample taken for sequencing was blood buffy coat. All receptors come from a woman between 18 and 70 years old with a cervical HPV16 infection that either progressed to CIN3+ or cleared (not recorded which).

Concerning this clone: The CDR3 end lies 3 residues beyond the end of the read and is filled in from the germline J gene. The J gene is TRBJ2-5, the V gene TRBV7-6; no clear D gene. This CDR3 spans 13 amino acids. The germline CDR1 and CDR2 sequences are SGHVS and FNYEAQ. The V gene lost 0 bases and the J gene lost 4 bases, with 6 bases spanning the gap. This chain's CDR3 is CASSLARLETQYF. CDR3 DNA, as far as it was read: TGTGCCAGCAGCTTAGCCAGGCTAGAGACC.

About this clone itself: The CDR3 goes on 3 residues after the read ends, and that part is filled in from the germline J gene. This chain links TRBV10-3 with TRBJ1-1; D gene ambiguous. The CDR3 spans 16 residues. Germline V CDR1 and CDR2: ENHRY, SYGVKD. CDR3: CALKSRVDPLNYGAFF. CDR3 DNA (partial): TGTGCCCTCAAGTCCCGGGTCGACCCTTTGAACTATGGC.

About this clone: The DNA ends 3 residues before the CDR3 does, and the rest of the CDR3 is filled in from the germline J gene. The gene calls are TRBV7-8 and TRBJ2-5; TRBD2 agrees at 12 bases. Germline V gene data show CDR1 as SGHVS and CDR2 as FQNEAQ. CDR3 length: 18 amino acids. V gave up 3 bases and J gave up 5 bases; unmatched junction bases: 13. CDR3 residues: CASSFGTSGPVVRETQYF. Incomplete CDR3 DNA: TGTGCCAGCAGCTTTGGGACTAGCGGGCCGGTAGTTCGGGAGACC. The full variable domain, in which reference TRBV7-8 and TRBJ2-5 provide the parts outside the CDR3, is GAGVSQSPRYKVAKRGQDVALRCDPISGHVSLFWYQQALGQGPEFLTYFQNEAQLDKSGLPSDRFFAERPEGSVSTLKIQRTQQEDSAVYLCASSFGTSGPVVRETQYFGPGTRLLVL.

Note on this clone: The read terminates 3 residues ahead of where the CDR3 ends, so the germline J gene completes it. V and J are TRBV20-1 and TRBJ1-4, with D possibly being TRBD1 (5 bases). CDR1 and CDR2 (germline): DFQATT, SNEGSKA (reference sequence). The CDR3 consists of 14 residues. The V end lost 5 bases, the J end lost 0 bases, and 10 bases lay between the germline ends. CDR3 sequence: CSARRGTTNEKLFF. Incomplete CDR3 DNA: TGCAGTGCTCGAAGGGGAACAACTAATGAAAAA.

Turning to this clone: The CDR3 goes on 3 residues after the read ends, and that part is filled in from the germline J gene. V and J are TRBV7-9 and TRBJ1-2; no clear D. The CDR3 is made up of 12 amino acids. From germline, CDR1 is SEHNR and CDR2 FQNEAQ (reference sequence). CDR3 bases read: TGTGCCAGCAGCTCAATAAACTACGAC. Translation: CASSSINYD. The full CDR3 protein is CASSSINYDYTF.

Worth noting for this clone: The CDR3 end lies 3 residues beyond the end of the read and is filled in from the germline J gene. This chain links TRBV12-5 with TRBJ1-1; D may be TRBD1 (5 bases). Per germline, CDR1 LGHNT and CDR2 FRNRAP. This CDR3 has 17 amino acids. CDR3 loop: CASGLAPTGSGLSHAFF. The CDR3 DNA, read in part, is TGTGCTAGTGGTTTGGCACCTACCGGGTCAGGGTTGTCTCAT. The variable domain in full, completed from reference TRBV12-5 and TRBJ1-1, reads DARVTQTPRHKVTEMGQEVTMRCQPILGHNTVFWYRQTMMQGLELLAYFRNRAPLDDSGMPKDRFSAEMPDATLATLKIQPSEPRDSAVYFCASGLAPTGSGLSHAFFGQGTRLTVV.

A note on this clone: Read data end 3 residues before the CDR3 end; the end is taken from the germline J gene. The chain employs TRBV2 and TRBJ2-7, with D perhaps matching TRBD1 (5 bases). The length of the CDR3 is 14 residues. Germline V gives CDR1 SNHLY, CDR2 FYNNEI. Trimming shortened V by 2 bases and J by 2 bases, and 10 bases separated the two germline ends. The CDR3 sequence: CASSEQGVTYEQYF. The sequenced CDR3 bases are TGTGCCAGCAGTGAACAGGGTGTCACCTACGAG.

The CDR3 bases that were read are TGTGCCAGCAGTTTAGACAGGAGATACGAG. Protein sequence: CASSLDRRYE. The complete CDR3 protein is CASSLDRRYEQYF. The J gene is TRBJ2-7, the V gene TRBV12-3 or TRBV12-4; maybe TRBD1 (5 bases). The read falls 3 residues short of the CDR3 end, and the missing part is taken from the germline J gene. This CDR3 region has 13 residues. The V and J ends lost 1 base and 4 bases respectively, with 8 bases between them.

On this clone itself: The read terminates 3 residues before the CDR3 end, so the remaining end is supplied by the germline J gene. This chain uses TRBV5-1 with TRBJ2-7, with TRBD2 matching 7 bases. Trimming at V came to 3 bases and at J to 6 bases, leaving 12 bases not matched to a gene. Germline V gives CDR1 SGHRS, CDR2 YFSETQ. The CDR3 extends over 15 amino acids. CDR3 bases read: TGCGCCAGCAGCTCCGAGTGGGGGGGTTTGGTCGAG. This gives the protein CASSSEWGGLVE. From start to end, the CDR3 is CASSSEWGGLVEQYF.

CDR3 sequence reads: CASSPGTGFIQYF. CDR3 DNA (partial): TGTGCCAGCAGTCCCGGGACAGGGTTTATT. The chain is built from TRBV6-2 or TRBV6-3 and TRBJ2-4; 9 bases fit TRBD1. The read comes to an end 3 residues before the CDR3 does, leaving the germline J gene to fill in the end. Germline CDR1 reads MNHEY; CDR2 reads SVGEGT. CDR3 length equals 13 residues.

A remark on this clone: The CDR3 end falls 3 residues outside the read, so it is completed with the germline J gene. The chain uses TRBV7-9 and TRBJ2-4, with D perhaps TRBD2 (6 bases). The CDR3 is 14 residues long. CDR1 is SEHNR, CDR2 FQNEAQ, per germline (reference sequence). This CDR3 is CASSLGVTDYGQYF. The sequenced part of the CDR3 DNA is TGTGCCAGCAGCTTAGGGGTTACGGACTATGGT. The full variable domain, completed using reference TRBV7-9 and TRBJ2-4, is DTGVSQNPRHKITKRGQNVTFRCDPISEHNRLYWYRQTLGQGPEFLTYFQNEAQLEKSRLLSDRFSAERPKGSFSTLEIQRTEQGDSAMYLCASSLGVTDYGQYFGAGTRLSVL.

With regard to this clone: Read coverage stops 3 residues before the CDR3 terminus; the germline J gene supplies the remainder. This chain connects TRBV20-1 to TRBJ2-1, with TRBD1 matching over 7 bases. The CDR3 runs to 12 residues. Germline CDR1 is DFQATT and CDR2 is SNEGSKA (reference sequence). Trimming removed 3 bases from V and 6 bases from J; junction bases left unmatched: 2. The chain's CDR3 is CSASRDSNEQFF. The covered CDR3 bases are TGCAGTGCTAGCCGGGACAGCAATGAG.

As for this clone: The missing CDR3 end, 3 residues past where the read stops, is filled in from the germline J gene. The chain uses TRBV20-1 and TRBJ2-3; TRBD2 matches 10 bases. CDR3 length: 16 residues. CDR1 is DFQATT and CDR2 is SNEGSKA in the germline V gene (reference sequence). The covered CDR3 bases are TGCAGTGCTAGACGACTAGCGGGCGATTTCCAAGAGACG. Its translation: CSARRLAGDFQET. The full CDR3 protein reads CSARRLAGDFQETQYF.

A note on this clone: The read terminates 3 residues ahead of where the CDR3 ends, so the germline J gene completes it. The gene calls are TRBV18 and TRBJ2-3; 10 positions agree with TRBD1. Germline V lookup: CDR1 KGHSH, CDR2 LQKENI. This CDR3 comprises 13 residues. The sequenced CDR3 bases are TGTGCCAGCTCACGACAGGGGGCTCAGCCG. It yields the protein CASSRQGAQP. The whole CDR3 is CASSRQGAQPQYF. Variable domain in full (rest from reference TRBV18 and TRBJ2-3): NAGVMQNPRHLVRRRGQEARLRCSPMKGHSHVYWYRQLPEEGLKFMVYLQKENIIDESGMPKERFSAEFPKEGPSILRIQQVVRGDSAAYFCASSRQGAQPQYFGPGTRLTVL.

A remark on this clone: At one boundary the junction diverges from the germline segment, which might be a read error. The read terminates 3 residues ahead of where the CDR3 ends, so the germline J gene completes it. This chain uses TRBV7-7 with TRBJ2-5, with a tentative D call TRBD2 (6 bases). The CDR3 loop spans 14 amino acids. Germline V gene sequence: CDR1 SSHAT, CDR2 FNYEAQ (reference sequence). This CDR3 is CASSLRGGGETQYF. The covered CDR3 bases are TGTGCTAGCAGCTTGCGGGGAGGAGGAGAGACC.

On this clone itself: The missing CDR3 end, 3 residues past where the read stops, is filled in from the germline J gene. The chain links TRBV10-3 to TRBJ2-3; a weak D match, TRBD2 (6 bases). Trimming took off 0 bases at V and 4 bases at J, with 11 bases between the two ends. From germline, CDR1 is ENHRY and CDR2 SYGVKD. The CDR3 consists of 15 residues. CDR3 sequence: CAISESIGGSDTQYF. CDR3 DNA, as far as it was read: TGTGCCATCAGTGAGTCAATTGGAGGGTCAGATACG.

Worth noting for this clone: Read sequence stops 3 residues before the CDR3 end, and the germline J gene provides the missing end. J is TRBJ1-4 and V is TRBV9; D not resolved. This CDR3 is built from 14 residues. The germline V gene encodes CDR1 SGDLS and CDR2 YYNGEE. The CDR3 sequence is CASSVERVNSPLFF. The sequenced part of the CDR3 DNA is TGTGCCAGCAGCGTTGAGAGGGTAAATTCACCA.

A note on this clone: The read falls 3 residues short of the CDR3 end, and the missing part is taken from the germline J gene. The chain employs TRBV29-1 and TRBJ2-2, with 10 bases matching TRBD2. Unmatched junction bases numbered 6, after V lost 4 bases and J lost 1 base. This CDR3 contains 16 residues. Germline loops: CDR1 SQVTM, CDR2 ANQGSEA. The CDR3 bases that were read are TGCAGCGTTGGCCTAGCGGGGGACCTGAACACCGGGGAG. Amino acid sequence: CSVGLAGDLNTGE. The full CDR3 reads CSVGLAGDLNTGELFF.

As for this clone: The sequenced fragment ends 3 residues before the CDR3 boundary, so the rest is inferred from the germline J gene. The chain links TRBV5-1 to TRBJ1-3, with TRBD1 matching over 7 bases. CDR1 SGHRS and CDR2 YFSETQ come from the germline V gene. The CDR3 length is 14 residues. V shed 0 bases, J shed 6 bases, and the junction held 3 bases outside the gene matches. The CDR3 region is CASSLVQGENTIYF. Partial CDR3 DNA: TGCGCCAGCAGCTTGGTGCAGGGGGAAAACACC.

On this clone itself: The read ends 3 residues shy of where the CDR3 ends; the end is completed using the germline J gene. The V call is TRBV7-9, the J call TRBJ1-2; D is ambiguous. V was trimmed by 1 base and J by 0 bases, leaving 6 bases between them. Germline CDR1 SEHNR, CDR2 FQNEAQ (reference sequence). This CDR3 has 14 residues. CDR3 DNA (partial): TGTGCCAGCAGCTTAGTATCGGCTAACTATGGC. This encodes CASSLVSANYG. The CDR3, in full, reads CASSLVSANYGYTF.

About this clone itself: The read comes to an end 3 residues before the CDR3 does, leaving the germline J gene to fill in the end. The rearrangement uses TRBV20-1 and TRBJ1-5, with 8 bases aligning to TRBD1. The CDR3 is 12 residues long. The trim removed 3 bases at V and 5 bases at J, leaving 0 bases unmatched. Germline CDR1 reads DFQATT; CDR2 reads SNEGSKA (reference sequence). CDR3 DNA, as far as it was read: TGCAGTGCTAGGGACAGGGATCAGCCC. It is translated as CSARDRDQP. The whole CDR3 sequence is CSARDRDQPQHF.

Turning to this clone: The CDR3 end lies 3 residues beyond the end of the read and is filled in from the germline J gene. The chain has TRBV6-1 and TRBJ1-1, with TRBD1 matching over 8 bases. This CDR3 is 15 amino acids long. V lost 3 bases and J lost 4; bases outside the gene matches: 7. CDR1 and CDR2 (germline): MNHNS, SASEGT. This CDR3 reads CASSDWRTGRTEAFF. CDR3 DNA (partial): TGTGCCAGCAGTGACTGGAGGACAGGGCGCACTGAA.

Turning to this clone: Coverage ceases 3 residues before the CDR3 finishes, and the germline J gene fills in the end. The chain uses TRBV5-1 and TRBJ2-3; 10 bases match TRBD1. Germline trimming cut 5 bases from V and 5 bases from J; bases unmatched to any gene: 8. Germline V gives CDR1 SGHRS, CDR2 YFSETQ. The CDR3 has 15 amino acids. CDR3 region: CASSLRDRGGDTQYF. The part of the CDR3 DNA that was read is TGCGCCAGCAGTCTCCGGGACAGGGGAGGAGATACG.

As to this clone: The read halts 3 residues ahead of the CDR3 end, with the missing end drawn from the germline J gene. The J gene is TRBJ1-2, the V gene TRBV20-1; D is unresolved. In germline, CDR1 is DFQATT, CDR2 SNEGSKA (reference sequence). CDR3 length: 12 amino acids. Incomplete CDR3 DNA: TGCAGTGCTACCAATTCGGCGGGGGGC. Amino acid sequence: CSATNSAGG. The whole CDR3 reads CSATNSAGGYTF.